A selection of T cell receptor beta chains follows, all from one sample in a study of patients and donors after allogeneic stem cell transplantation. MiXCR was run by TCRdb on the RT-PCR reads, yielding one entry per CDR3 protein. Of fewer than 75,000 distinct CDR3 sequences listed, approximately 12% were seen once; the top ten hold over 25%. Sequenced material: blood, either unsorted or a sorted T cell fraction (not recorded which). These receptors came from a human donor who was either an allogeneic HSCT recipient or a stem cell or donor lymphocyte infusion donor (not recorded which). It is not recorded whose cells these are; they may come from a transplant donor. Each CDR3 is given with its conserved first and last residue.

V gene	J gene	CDR3 protein
TRBV5-1	TRBJ2-3	CASSYDPGTDTQYF
TRBV7-9	TRBJ2-1	CASSLPLGLVGNEQFF
TRBV7-9	TRBJ2-1	CASSLRRVEVLIYNEQFF
TRBV7-3	TRBJ2-1	CASSPVPGQGGSYNEQFF
TRBV29-1	TRBJ1-2	CSVVMTGVNYGYTF
TRBV10-3	TRBJ2-7	CAISVRRQVKYEQYF
TRBV7-9	TRBJ1-6	CASSLRDRLDSPLHF
TRBV29-1	TRBJ2-5	CSVDPGTETQYF
TRBV12-3/TRBV12-4	TRBJ2-7	CASSSVGRDYEQYF
TRBV27	TRBJ2-7	CASSRLPSYEQYF
TRBV9	TRBJ2-7	CASSSNLPGQGIYEQYF
TRBV29-1	TRBJ2-7	CSIYRGVHEQYF
TRBV5-6	TRBJ2-7	CASSPTNPRTSGTLYEQYF
TRBV6-5	TRBJ2-1	CASSSSSPYYNEQFF
TRBV11-3	TRBJ2-1	CASKLSSGSPQGQFF
TRBV25-1	TRBJ2-2	CASSRTVANTGELFF
TRBV11-1	TRBJ2-7	CASSLGVGAGGIYEQYF
TRBV7-2	TRBJ1-5	CASTVHSNQPQHF
TRBV6-1	TRBJ1-1	CASRTSYTEAFF
TRBV27	TRBJ1-1	CASSPPRGMNTEAFF
TRBV27	TRBJ2-7	CASSSKPTFAGQYF
TRBV7-9	TRBJ2-6	CASSLVSSGANVLTF
TRBV24-1	TRBJ1-5	CATSDGGHGQPQHF
TRBV12-3/TRBV12-4	TRBJ1-5	CASRLGQSNQPQHF
TRBV27	TRBJ1-4	CASSSGPGVIEKLFF
TRBV24-1	TRBJ1-1	CATSSKWGQGRTEAFF
TRBV7-2	TRBJ1-5	CASSYLQGYQPQHF
TRBV6-5	TRBJ1-1	CASGQGQVVGTEAFF
TRBV5-1	TRBJ1-5	CASSLAPPDSGADQPQHF
TRBV6-1	TRBJ1-1	CASSDRAGVTEAFF
TRBV5-1	TRBJ1-5	CASSLDGNNQPQHF
TRBV5-6	TRBJ2-5	CASSPTARLDVQTQYF
TRBV29-1	TRBJ2-1	CSVPAASSYNEQFF
TRBV6-5	TRBJ2-7	CASSYIQSTGSYEQYF
TRBV27	TRBJ1-1	CASTLNLRNTEAFF
TRBV29-1	TRBJ1-4	CSVTQSGYEKLFF
TRBV27	TRBJ2-7	CASSLGGPYEQYF
TRBV18	TRBJ2-7	CASSPSPAEKHEQYF
TRBV6-5	TRBJ2-1	CASSHDSYNEQFF
TRBV15	TRBJ2-3	CATGLAGETDTQYF
TRBV3-1	TRBJ2-2	CASSQLQRNTGELFF
TRBV5-6	TRBJ2-5	CASSPQMRGLETQYF
TRBV7-9	TRBJ1-1	CASSLPGNTEAFF
TRBV27	TRBJ2-7	CASSSLNSYEQYF
TRBV10-3	TRBJ2-7	CAISDRRPYEQYF
TRBV20-1	TRBJ1-2	CSAWDRGNYGYTF
TRBV11-2	TRBJ2-1	CASSYREISYNEQFF
TRBV20-1	TRBJ2-7	CSAPSTSAGEQYF
TRBV5-1	TRBJ1-1	CASSLEGTEAFF
TRBV5-6	TRBJ1-2	CASSLKESYGYTF
TRBV2	TRBJ2-7	CASSIGQEIYEQYF
TRBV20-1	TRBJ2-1	CSARLYGAYNEQFF
TRBV4-1	TRBJ2-1	CASSHSLAEHGQFF
TRBV5-1	TRBJ1-1	CASSLVGQGTRTEAFF